What follows are 17 T cell receptor beta chains derived from one specimen sequenced in a study of blood T cell repertoires in COVID-19. Assay: immunoSEQ multiplex PCR; the TCRdb copy retains only in-frame clones and omits some. The table shows over 200,000 clones, with nearly 90% occurring only once. The sequenced material came from PBMCs or T cells enriched from blood (not recorded which). Receptors were obtained from a man aged 30-40 years who had recovered from COVID-19.

V gene TRBV7-9 combines with J gene TRBJ2-7; 7 nucleotides align to TRBD1. The germline V gene has CDR1 SEHNR and CDR2 FQNEAQ (reference sequence). Trimming took 4 bases from V and 2 from J; bases not matched to a gene: 11. The length of the CDR3 is 16 residues. CDR3 amino acids: CASSSPRGPGAYEQYF. Here the CDR3 DNA reads TGTGCCAGCAGCTCTCCGAGGGGGCCAGGGGCCTACGAGCAGTACTTC.

The genes are TRBV6-5 and TRBJ2-7; TRBD2 matches 8 bases. Germline CDR1 reads MNHEY; CDR2 reads SVGAGI. This CDR3 comprises 12 residues. V lost 8 bases and J lost 6; bases outside the gene matches: 6. The CDR3 region is CASSLRGGEQYF. CDR3 DNA: TGTGCCAGCTCCCTCCGGGGGGGCGAGCAGTACTTC.

The chain is built from TRBV4-3 and TRBJ1-2; 8 bases fit TRBD1. V shed 4 bases and J 8 bases; nucleotides not matched to a gene: 9. CDR3 length: 14 residues. Germline CDR1 LGHNA, CDR2 YSLEER. The CDR3 spells CASSRGRDRKGYTF. The CDR3 nucleotides read TGCGCCAGCAGCCGGGGAAGGGACAGGAAAGGCTACACCTTC.

The chain has TRBV27 and TRBJ2-7, with a tentative D call TRBD1 (7 bases). This CDR3 comprises 14 residues. The V end was cut by 2 bases, the J end by 4 bases, with 12 bases between. Per the germline V gene, CDR1 is MNHEY and CDR2 is SMNVEV (reference sequence). CDR3 in amino acids: CASSLQGGRYEQYF. For the CDR3, the DNA is TGTGCCAGCAGTTTACAGGGGGGCAGGTACGAGCAGTACTTC.

This chain uses TRBV5-4 with TRBJ2-1, with a tentative D call TRBD1 (5 bases). Germline V gene sequence: CDR1 SGHNT, CDR2 YYREEE (reference sequence). V was cut by 2 bases and J by 9 bases, with 12 bases left in between. This CDR3 has 13 amino acids. In nucleotides, the CDR3 is TGTGCCAGCAGCTTAAACCAGGGTAGTGAGCAGTTCTTC. Amino acids: CASSLNQGSEQFF.

Only a few counts were recorded for this clone. The gene calls are TRBV4-2 and TRBJ1-3, with TRBD1 matching 9 bases. Germline-derived CDR1 and CDR2 are LGHNA and YNFKEQ. The CDR3 is made up of 15 amino acids. Trimming took 1 base from V and 2 from J; bases not matched to a gene: 0. The CDR3 reads CASSQGTGAGNTIYF. The CDR3 coding sequence is TGTGCCAGCAGCCAAGGGACAGGGGCTGGAAACACCATATATTTT.

V and J are TRBV19 and TRBJ1-5; D remains ambiguous. V gave up 8 bases and J gave up 13 bases, with 15 bases separating them. The CDR3 has 11 amino acids. The germline V gene has CDR1 LNHDA and CDR2 SQIVND (reference sequence). The DNA for the CDR3 is TGTGCCAGTTTAAGTGGAGAGGAACAGCATTTT. Translated, it gives CASLSGEEQHF.

The rearrangement joins TRBV7-2 to TRBJ2-3; 10 bases match TRBD1. Germline V lookup: CDR1 SGHTA, CDR2 FQGNSA. The length of the CDR3 is 16 residues. The J segment lost 4 bases and the V segment lost 4 bases, leaving 8 bases of the junction unmatched. The CDR3 coding sequence is TGTGCCAGCAGCTATACCGGGACAGGGGTGGCAGATACGCAGTATTTT. Residues: CASSYTGTGVADTQYF.

This clone was seen only a few times. The genes are TRBV5-6 and TRBJ2-7; 7 positions match TRBD2. CDR3 length equals 15 residues. Germline lookup yields CDR1 SGHDT and CDR2 YYEEEE. J lost 0 bases, V lost 2 bases, and 5 bases had no gene match. CDR3: CASSFGTTNSYEQYF. The CDR3 coding sequence is TGTGCCAGCAGCTTCGGGACTACTAACTCCTACGAGCAGTACTTC.

The V call is TRBV6-5, the J call TRBJ2-7; the D gene is possibly TRBD2 (6 bases). This CDR3 comprises 15 residues. V gave up 0 bases and J gave up 5 bases, with 14 bases separating them. Per germline, CDR1 MNHEY and CDR2 SVGAGI. The CDR3 DNA is TGTGCCAGCAGTTACTCGGGACTGGGGACTCACGAGCAGTACTTC. Its translation: CASSYSGLGTHEQYF.

Concerning this clone: Other DNA sequences in the sample encode the same CDR3. The rearrangement joins TRBV19 to TRBJ1-5; D is perhaps TRBD1 (6 bases). Germline loops: CDR1 LNHDA, CDR2 SQIVND (reference sequence). V shed 1 base and J shed 4 bases, with 8 bases lying between them. This CDR3 is 14 amino acids long. The chain's CDR3 is CASSIGQGNQPQHF. The CDR3 coding sequence is TGTGCCAGTAGTATAGGCCAGGGGAATCAGCCCCAGCATTTT.

The CDR3 DNA follows: TGTGCCTGGAGTGGGTTAGCGGGGGACAATGAGCAGTTCTTC. As protein: CAWSGLAGDNEQFF. V gene TRBV30 combines with J gene TRBJ2-1, with 9 bases identical to TRBD2. There are 14 residues in the CDR3. Germline-derived CDR1 and CDR2 are GTSNPN and SVGIG (reference sequence). Trimming took 1 base from V and 5 from J; bases not matched to a gene: 3. Variable domain in full (rest from reference TRBV30 and TRBJ2-1): SQTIHQWPATLVQPVGSPLSLECTVEGTSNPNLYWYRQAAGRGLQLLFYSVGIGQISSEVPQNLSASRPQDRQFILSSKKLLLSDSGFYLCAWSGLAGDNEQFFGPGTRLTVL.

The chain employs TRBV5-4 and TRBJ1-5; possible D gene TRBD1, 5 bases. V gave up 0 bases and J gave up 7 bases, with 11 bases separating them. In germline, CDR1 is SGHNT, CDR2 YYREEE (reference sequence). The CDR3 sequence is 14 residues long. CDR3 in DNA: TGTGCCAGCAGCTTGGACGGGGGGAGGCAGCCCCAGCATTTT. Protein sequence: CASSLDGGRQPQHF.

This chain joins TRBV14 and TRBJ1-2; 7 bases agree with TRBD1. V lost 1 base, J lost 3 bases, and 11 bases stayed unmatched. Germline V gene data show CDR1 as SGHDN and CDR2 as FVKESK. CDR3 length equals 17 residues. CDR3 amino acids: CASSQVLGQTFDYGYTF. The CDR3 nucleotides read TGTGCCAGCAGCCAAGTATTGGGACAGACCTTTGACTATGGCTACACCTTC.

J is TRBJ1-3 and V is TRBV19, with a weak D call TRBD1 (6 bases). Trimming removed 7 bases at V and 5 bases at J, with 15 bases between. In germline, CDR1 is LNHDA, CDR2 SQIVND (reference sequence). This CDR3 is 14 amino acids long. The CDR3 DNA follows: TGTGCCAGTATACCAGGGGATCCAAGAAACACCATATATTTT. This gives the protein CASIPGDPRNTIYF.

The chain carries TRBV30 and TRBJ1-3; no clear D. V was clipped by 0 bases and J by 5 bases, with 2 bases between them. CDR3 length: 11 amino acids. Germline lookup yields CDR1 GTSNPN and CDR2 SVGIG (reference sequence). CDR3 amino acids: CAWSVRNTIYF. The CDR3 DNA is TGTGCCTGGAGTGTCAGAAACACCATATATTTT.

The chain recombines TRBV27 with TRBJ1-5; no firm D call. Trimming took off 6 bases at V and 6 bases at J, with 12 bases between the two ends. The CDR3 sequence is 13 residues long. CDR1 MNHEY and CDR2 SMNVEV come from the germline V gene (reference sequence). CDR3 DNA sequence: TGTGCCAGCAGCGGAATGGGGAGTCAGCCCCAGCATTTT. It codes for CASSGMGSQPQHF.